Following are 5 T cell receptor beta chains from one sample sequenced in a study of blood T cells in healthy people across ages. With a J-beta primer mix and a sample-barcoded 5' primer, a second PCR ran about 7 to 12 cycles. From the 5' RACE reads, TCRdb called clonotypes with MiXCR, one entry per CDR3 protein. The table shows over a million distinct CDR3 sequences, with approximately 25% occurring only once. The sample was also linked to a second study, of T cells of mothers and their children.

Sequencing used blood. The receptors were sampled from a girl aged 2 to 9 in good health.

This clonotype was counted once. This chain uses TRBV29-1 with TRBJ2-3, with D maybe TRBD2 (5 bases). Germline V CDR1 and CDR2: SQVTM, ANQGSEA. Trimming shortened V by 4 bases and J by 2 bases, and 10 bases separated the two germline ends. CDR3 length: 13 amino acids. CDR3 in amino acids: CSVGTHYTDTQYF. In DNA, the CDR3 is TGCAGCGTTGGGACTCATTACACAGATACGCAGTATTTT.

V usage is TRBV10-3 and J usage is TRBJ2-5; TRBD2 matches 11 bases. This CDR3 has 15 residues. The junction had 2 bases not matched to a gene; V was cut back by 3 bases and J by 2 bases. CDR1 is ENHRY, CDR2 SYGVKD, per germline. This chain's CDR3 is CAISELAGVQETQYF. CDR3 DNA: TGTGCCATCAGTGAACTAGCGGGGGTACAAGAGACCCAGTACTTC.

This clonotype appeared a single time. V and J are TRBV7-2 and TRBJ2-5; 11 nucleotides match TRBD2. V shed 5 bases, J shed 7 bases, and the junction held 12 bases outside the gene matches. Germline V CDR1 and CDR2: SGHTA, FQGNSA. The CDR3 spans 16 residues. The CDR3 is CASSGKGLAGRGTQYF. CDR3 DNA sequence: TGTGCCAGCAGCGGAAAAGGACTAGCGGGTAGAGGGACCCAGTACTTC.

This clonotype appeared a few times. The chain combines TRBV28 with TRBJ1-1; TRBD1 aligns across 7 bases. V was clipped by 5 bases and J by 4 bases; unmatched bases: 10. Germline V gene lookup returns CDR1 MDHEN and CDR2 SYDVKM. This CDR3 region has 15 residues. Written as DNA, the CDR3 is TGTGCCAGCAGTCCCCCAAGGGGGCGCGGCACTGAAGCTTTCTTT. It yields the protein CASSPPRGRGTEAFF.

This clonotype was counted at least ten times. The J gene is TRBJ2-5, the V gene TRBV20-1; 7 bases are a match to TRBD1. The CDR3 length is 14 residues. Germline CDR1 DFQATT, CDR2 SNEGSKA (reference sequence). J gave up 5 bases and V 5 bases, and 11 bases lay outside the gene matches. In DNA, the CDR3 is TGCAGTGCTGGGACAGCATCGGTGTGGGAGACCCAGTACTTC. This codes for CSAGTASVWETQYF.